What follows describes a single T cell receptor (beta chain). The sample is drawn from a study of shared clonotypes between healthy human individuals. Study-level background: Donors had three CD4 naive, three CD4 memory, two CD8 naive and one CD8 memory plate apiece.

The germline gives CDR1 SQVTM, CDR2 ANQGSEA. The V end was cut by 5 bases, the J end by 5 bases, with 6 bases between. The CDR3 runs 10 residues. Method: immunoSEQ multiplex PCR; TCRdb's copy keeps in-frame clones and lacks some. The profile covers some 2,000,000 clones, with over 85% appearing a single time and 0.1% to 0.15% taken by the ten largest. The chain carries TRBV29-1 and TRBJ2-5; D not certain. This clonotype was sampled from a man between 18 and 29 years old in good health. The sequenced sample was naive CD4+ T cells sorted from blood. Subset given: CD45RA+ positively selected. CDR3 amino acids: CSVLLETQYF. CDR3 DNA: TGCAGCGTTTTGCTGGAGACCCAGTACTTC.